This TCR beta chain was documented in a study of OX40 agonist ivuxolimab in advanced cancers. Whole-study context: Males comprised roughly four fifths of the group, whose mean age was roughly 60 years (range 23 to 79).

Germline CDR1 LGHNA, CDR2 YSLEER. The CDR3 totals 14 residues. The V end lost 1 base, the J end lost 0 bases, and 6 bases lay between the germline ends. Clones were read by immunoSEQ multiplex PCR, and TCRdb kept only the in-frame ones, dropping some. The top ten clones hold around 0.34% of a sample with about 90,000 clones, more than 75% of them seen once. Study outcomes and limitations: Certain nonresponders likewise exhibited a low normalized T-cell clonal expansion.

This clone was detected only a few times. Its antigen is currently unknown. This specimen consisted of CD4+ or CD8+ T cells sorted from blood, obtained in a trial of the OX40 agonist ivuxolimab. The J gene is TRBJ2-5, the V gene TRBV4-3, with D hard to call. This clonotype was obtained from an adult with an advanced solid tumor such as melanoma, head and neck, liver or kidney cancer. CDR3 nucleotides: TGCGCCAGCAGCCAAGTTTGGGACCAAGAGACCCAGTACTTC. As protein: CASSQVWDQETQYF.